This T cell receptor (beta chain) derives from a study of cytomegalovirus exposure and HLA in healthy donors. Clones were sequenced by immunoSEQ multiplex PCR, and TCRdb holds only the in-frame ones, with some missing. The sample carries hundreds of thousands of clones, roughly 87% recorded once. This clone has a single count. Its antigen is not known. General study points: According to the study, 180 or so TCR beta chains were cytomegalovirus-associated. In vitro data verified a few CMV-associated chains as specific for CMV antigens.

What was sequenced was PBMCs. The receptor comes from a man younger than 35 in good health and CMV-seropositive.

DNA for the CDR3: TGTGCCGGGGGGACTAGGGGGAACACCGGGGAGCTGTTTTTT. Residues: CAGGTRGNTGELFF. V and J are TRBV6-1 and TRBJ2-2; 8 bases map to TRBD2. CDR1 and CDR2 (germline): MNHNS, SASEGT. The CDR3 totals 14 residues. The V gene end was trimmed by 11 bases and the J gene end by 1 base; junction bases not matched to a gene: 6.